These 21 T cell receptor beta chains were sequenced from one sample in a study of blood T cells in healthy people across ages. Primed by a sample-barcoded 5' primer and a J-beta primer mix, a second PCR proceeded for 7 to 11 cycles. TCRdb fed the 5' RACE reads into MiXCR, producing one record per CDR3 protein. The sample yields 1.4 million or so distinct CDR3 sequences, less than 45% seen once. The source material was blood. These receptors came from a woman younger than 30 in good health.

This clonotype was seen a handful of times. The rearrangement links TRBV9 to TRBJ2-7, with D maybe TRBD1 (6 bases). This CDR3 has 14 amino acids. The germline V gene encodes CDR1 SGDLS and CDR2 YYNGEE. The ends were cut back, 2 bases at V and 0 bases at J, with 9 bases in the middle. The CDR3 DNA reads as TGTGCCAGCAGCGTTACAGGGCGCTCCTACGAGCAGTACTTC. The encoded protein is CASSVTGRSYEQYF.

This clonotype was picked up one time. CDR3 bases: TGTGCCAGCCGTCTTGTGGGGAGTACAGATACGCAGTATTTT. Translating gives CASRLVGSTDTQYF. V is TRBV27 and J is TRBJ2-3; D may be TRBD2 (5 bases). CDR3 length equals 14 residues. Trimming removed 8 bases at V and 3 bases at J, with 15 bases between. CDR1 and CDR2 from the germline V gene are MNHEY and SMNVEV (reference sequence).

J is TRBJ2-6 and V is TRBV6-2 or TRBV6-3; no reliable D call. V shed 2 bases and J shed 1 base, with 9 bases lying between them. CDR1 is MNHEY and CDR2 is SVGEGT in the germline V gene. CDR3 length: 16 residues. The CDR3 bases are TGTGCCAGCAGTTACCGGCAACGGTCTGGGGCCAACGTCCTGACTTTC. Translation: CASSYRQRSGANVLTF.

The chain couples TRBV6-6 to TRBJ2-5, with D unresolved. Between the trimmed V and J ends, which lost 6 bases and 11 bases, there was a span of 13 bases. Germline V CDR1 and CDR2: MNHNY, SVGAGI (reference sequence). The CDR3 runs to 11 residues. CDR3 residues: CASRVTREQYF. In nucleotides, the CDR3 is TGTGCCAGCAGGGTGACTCGTGAGCAGTACTTC.

In its sample, this clonotype was seen once. The chain combines TRBV7-9 with TRBJ1-1; D is ambiguous. V lost 5 bases to trimming and J lost 10 bases, with 14 bases between them. Germline CDR1 is SEHNR and CDR2 is FQNEAQ (reference sequence). The CDR3 covers 12 residues. The CDR3 nucleotides are TGTGCCAGCAGCCTCGTCTCGTGGGGAGCTTTCTTT. It specifies CASSLVSWGAFF.

The chain employs TRBV2 and TRBJ1-1; TRBD1 aligns across 7 bases. This CDR3 has 13 residues. Germline CDR1 and CDR2: SNHLY and FYNNEI. Unmatched junction bases numbered 6, after V lost 8 bases and J lost 3 bases. CDR3 sequence reads: CASPRDSYTEAFF. The CDR3 bases are TGTGCCAGCCCAAGGGACAGCTACACTGAAGCTTTCTTT.

The chain links TRBV4-1 to TRBJ2-1; 7 bases line up with TRBD2. From germline, CDR1 is MGHRA and CDR2 YSYEKL. With 0 bases clipped from V and 3 bases from J, the junction kept 2 bases outside the gene matches. The CDR3 extends over 15 amino acids. CDR3 region: CASSQDGGDYNEQFF. The CDR3 DNA reads as TGCGCCAGCAGCCAAGATGGGGGGGACTACAATGAGCAGTTCTTC.

This clonotype was seen just once. This chain links TRBV6-5 with TRBJ2-3, with D possibly being TRBD2 (5 bases). With 6 bases removed from V and 8 bases from J, the gap between germline ends came to 12 bases. CDR1 is MNHEY, CDR2 SVGAGI, per germline. CDR3 length: 12 residues. CDR3 loop: CASRDSWGTQYF. The CDR3 region has the DNA TGTGCCAGCAGGGACTCGTGGGGTACGCAGTATTTT.

This clonotype was observed a handful of times. This chain joins TRBV4-3 and TRBJ2-4; D unclear. The V end was cut by 2 bases, the J end by 0 bases, with 8 bases between. The CDR3 is 15 amino acids. Germline assignment: CDR1 LGHNA and CDR2 YSLEER. CDR3 nucleotides: TGCGCCAGCAGCCAATTTTTAGAAGCCAAAAACATTCAGTACTTC. Translating gives CASSQFLEAKNIQYF.

The sample holds many counts of this clonotype. The chain links TRBV4-1 to TRBJ1-4; D gene uncertain. V lost 0 bases to trimming and J lost 11 bases, with 10 bases between them. Germline-derived CDR1 and CDR2 are MGHRA and YSYEKL. This CDR3 contains 13 residues. In DNA form, the CDR3 reads TGCGCCAGCAGCCAAGATGGAATGTGGAAACTGTTTTTT. Translation: CASSQDGMWKLFF.

The chain links TRBV7-9 to TRBJ2-7; 7 bases match TRBD1. The end of the DNA aligns better with TRBJ2-5, so the J call may be wrong. The length of the CDR3 is 15 residues. Germline V gives CDR1 SEHNR, CDR2 FQNEAQ (reference sequence). CDR3 sequence: CASSWLQGSRETQYF. In nucleotides, the CDR3 is TGTGCCAGCAGCTGGCTACAGGGGAGTCGAGAGACCCAGTACTTC.

The CDR3 DNA is TGTGCCAGCACTGACCGCTTGTATACGCAGTATTTT. This gives the protein CASTDRLYTQYF. J is TRBJ2-3 and V is TRBV6-1; D gene ambiguous. The CDR3 contains 12 residues. Germline V lookup: CDR1 MNHNS, CDR2 SASEGT. Trimming pared 7 bases from V and 7 bases from J, leaving 12 bases between.

The chain employs TRBV7-9 and TRBJ2-7, with D perhaps assigned TRBD1 or TRBD2 (5 bases each). V was trimmed by 4 bases and J by 0 bases, leaving 19 bases between them. The CDR3 covers 17 residues. Germline CDR1 reads SEHNR; CDR2 reads FQNEAQ (reference sequence). The CDR3 region is CASSSTKGDVSSYEQYF. In nucleotides, the CDR3 is TGTGCCAGCAGCTCCACCAAAGGGGACGTTAGCTCCTACGAGCAGTACTTC.

This chain connects TRBV29-1 to TRBJ1-2; TRBD1 agrees at 7 bases. This CDR3 spans 17 amino acids. Germline CDR1 is SQVTM and CDR2 is ANQGSEA. Trimming at V came to 6 bases and at J to 10 bases, leaving 26 bases not matched to a gene. The chain's CDR3 is CSVNTGQDATPYPHYTF. The CDR3 nucleotides are TGCAGCGTCAACACCGGACAGGACGCAACCCCCTATCCACACTACACCTTC.

At least ten counts were recorded for this clonotype. The rearrangement joins TRBV7-2 to TRBJ2-5; D may be TRBD1 or TRBD2 (6 bases each). This CDR3 has 16 amino acids. Trimming stripped 5 bases from V and 11 bases from J, with 27 bases between. Germline CDR1 reads SGHTA; CDR2 reads FQGNSA. The DNA for the CDR3 is TGTGCCAGCAGCCGTCCGGGGGCGCCCCTAGGGTGGGAGCAGTACTTC. Amino acids: CASSRPGAPLGWEQYF.

This clonotype was counted a few times. The chain has TRBV4-1 and TRBJ1-1, with D hard to call. V lost 0 bases to trimming and J lost 11 bases, with 16 bases between them. The germline gives CDR1 MGHRA, CDR2 YSYEKL. This CDR3 comprises 14 residues. CDR3 protein: CASSQDVVDEEAFF. The CDR3 nucleotides are TGCGCCAGCAGCCAAGATGTAGTGGACGAAGAGGCTTTCTTT.

The chain combines TRBV9 with TRBJ2-7; D may correspond to TRBD1 or TRBD2 (5 bases each). The germline V gene has CDR1 SGDLS and CDR2 YYNGEE. V was clipped by 6 bases and J by 5 bases, with 15 bases between them. The CDR3 is 13 amino acids. The DNA for the CDR3 is TGTGCCAGCAACCCCGCAGGGACCAACGAGCAGTACTTC. Protein: CASNPAGTNEQYF.

The V call is TRBV5-1, the J call TRBJ2-1; D may correspond to TRBD1 or TRBD2 (5 bases each). Per germline, CDR1 SGHRS and CDR2 YFSETQ. The CDR3 totals 15 residues. Trimming shortened V by 5 bases and J by 0 bases, and 12 bases separated the two germline ends. The CDR3 sequence: CASRFPGSSYNEQFF. The CDR3 region has the DNA TGCGCCAGCAGGTTCCCAGGGAGCTCCTACAATGAGCAGTTCTTC. Combining the CDR3 with reference TRBV5-1 and TRBJ2-1 gives the whole variable domain KAGVTQTPRYLIKTRGQQVTLSCSPISGHRSVSWYQQTPGQGLQFLFEYFSETQRNKGNFPGRFSGRQFSNSRSEMNVSTLELGDSALYLCASRFPGSSYNEQFFGPGTRLTVL.

The rearrangement joins TRBV7-9 to TRBJ1-2; TRBD1 aligns across 7 bases. The CDR3 runs to 15 residues. Germline CDR1 is SEHNR and CDR2 is FQNEAQ (reference sequence). V lost 5 bases and J lost 7; bases outside the gene matches: 13. CDR3 loop: CASSMAGQATVGYTF. DNA of the CDR3: TGTGCCAGCAGCATGGCAGGACAGGCCACGGTTGGCTACACCTTC. Drawing the rest from reference TRBV7-9 and TRBJ1-2, the complete variable domain is DTGVSQNPRHKITKRGQNVTFRCDPISEHNRLYWYRQTLGQGPEFLTYFQNEAQLEKSRLLSDRFSAERPKGSFSTLEIQRTEQGDSAMYLCASSMAGQATVGYTFGSGTRLTVV.

Turning to this clonotype: A much larger clone lies a single base off, so this may be a read error. This rearrangement joins TRBV14 to TRBJ2-7; D gene unclear. CDR1 is SGHDN and CDR2 is FVKESK in the germline V gene. The ends were cut back, 3 bases at V and 4 bases at J, with 16 bases in the middle. This CDR3 has 15 residues. The CDR3 loop is CASSQDYWLGYEQYF. For the CDR3, the DNA is TGTGCCAGCAGCCAGGATTACTGGTTGGGGTACGAGCAGTACTTC.

V usage is TRBV4-1 and J usage is TRBJ2-2; D gene unclear. CDR1 and CDR2 (germline): MGHRA, YSYEKL. The CDR3 runs to 16 residues. Trimming removed 4 bases from V and 7 bases from J, with 19 bases in between. CDR3 nucleotide sequence: TGCGCCAGCAGCCGCGTACCCGGGCCGAGGCACGGGGAGCTGTTTTTT. Residues: CASSRVPGPRHGELFF.